This TCR beta chain stems from a study of blood T cell repertoires in COVID-19 (TCRdb year 2020). With regard to the full study: The collaborator samples originated in the United States, Italy and Spain and spanned the acute and convalescent phases of COVID-19. A de-identified subject ID, COVID-19 status, age in years and sex were almost always included in the sample metadata. The samples were drawn from the first 160 participants of the ongoing ImmuneRACE study and from under 1,500 subjects provided by 6 global collaborators. The prospective study material was composed of cDNA or gDNA derived from T cells, B-cell-depleted T cells, or PBMCs. Where HLA class I and class II types were available, the types were taken from metadata supplied by the sample provider, not from assay-based typing. Deeply sampled blood TCRbeta repertoires from subjects exposed to, actively infected with, or recovered from COVID-19 were included in the dataset. The repertoires were released in a freely available public database meant as a resource for research on the immune response to SARS-CoV-2.

Trimming leaves V shorter by 0 bases and J shorter by 4 bases, with the junction holding 3 bases beyond the gene matches. CDR3 length: 15 amino acids, cysteine to phenylalanine. Of the read, only the CDR3 DNA is kept; its 45 bases are in frame from base 1. As encoded in the germline V gene, CDR1 is SGHDT while CDR2 is YYEEEE. Points the paper makes about the study in general: The amount of clinical and demographic metadata varied by source and participant and was provided uncurated.

TCRbeta CDR3 regions were amplified from genomic DNA by means of the immunoSEQ Assay, a bias-controlled multiplex PCR. The authors' analysis ran thus. The number of nucleated cells in each sample was estimated from the amplification of reference gene primers within the assay. To quantify the absolute abundance of each unique TCRbeta CDR3 rearrangement, sequence reads were collapsed and filtered. For each sample, productive Simpson clonality was calculated by taking the square root of Simpson's diversity index across productive rearrangements. Entries here come from immuneACCESS through TCRdb and include only in-frame sequences with V and J called. Some clones fail to appear in such tables; in the studies checked, an unresolved V gene covers under half of the shortfall, and the cause of the remainder is unknown. D and trimming come from the DNA, and the V and J calls and clone size come from that table. For this sample the table gives some 220,000 clones, of which 65% to 90% were detected only once. The ten largest make up about 2.5% of the sample.

A few counts support this clone. Its antigen is not yet known. Per-base qualities were not stored, and no clone one base away is much larger. One collaborating source in Seattle enrolled patients while the patients were actively infected and followed the patients over time throughout the course of disease. Whole blood was collected in K2EDTA tubes by collaborating institutions according to the institutions' own protocols. For TCRbeta analysis, collaborator samples were shipped as frozen whole blood, as isolated PBMCs, or as DNA extracted from either sample type. The chain employs TRBV5-6 and TRBJ2-2; a stretch of 7 junction bases matches TRBD1. This TCR derives from a woman between 70 and 85 years old with COVID-19, enrolled during active disease. Sequencing was done on a sample of peripheral blood. The bases are TGTGCCAGCAGCTTGGCACAGGGGAGCACCGGGGAGCTGTTTTTT. This is translated as CASSLAQGSTGELFF.